The sequence of this TCR beta chain was determined in a study of T cell clones after liver transplantation. This CDR3 has 14 residues. Trimming removed 4 bases from V and 7 bases from J, with 13 bases in between. Germline values: CDR1 MDHEN, CDR2 SYDVKM. The assay was immunoSEQ multiplex PCR, and TCRdb's table has in-frame clones only and misses some. The sample has approximately 51,000 clones; roughly 74% are singletons. The chain links TRBV28 to TRBJ1-4; D remains ambiguous. The sequence came from a human patient who received a liver transplant. The T cells may partly be graft donor cells. The input for sequencing was CD4+ T cells from blood, taken around 52 months after liver transplant. CDR3 sequence reads: CASSSMWLIEKLFF. The CDR3 nucleotides are TGTGCCAGCAGTTCCATGTGGTTAATTGAAAAACTGTTTTTT.